Following are 16 T cell receptor beta chains from one sample sequenced in a study of blood T cell repertoires in COVID-19. Sequencing was performed with immunoSEQ multiplex PCR; in TCRdb, only in-frame clones are kept and a portion is missing. Counted here are 95,000 to 120,000 clones, just over 70% occurring once; the ten biggest clones make up 1.8%. Material: peripheral blood. The receptors were gathered from a woman aged 40 to 49 with acute or convalescent COVID-19.

This chain's CDR3 is CASSTRDRADTQYF. The DNA for the CDR3 is TGTGCCAGCAGCACCCGGGACAGGGCAGATACGCAGTATTTT. This rearrangement joins TRBV6-2 or TRBV6-3 to TRBJ2-3; 9 bases line up with TRBD1. Germline V gene lookup returns CDR1 MNHEY and CDR2 SVGEGT. V lost 6 bases to trimming and J lost 4 bases; unmatched junction nucleotides: 5. The CDR3 runs 14 residues.

Comment on this clone: Other DNA sequences of this sample code for an identical CDR3. The V gene is TRBV9, the J gene TRBJ2-1, with a tentative D call TRBD1 (6 bases). CDR1 is SGDLS and CDR2 is YYNGEE in the germline V gene. Trimming left V 2 bases short and J 4 bases short, with 7 bases between. The CDR3 length is 13 residues. CDR3 bases: TGTGCCAGCAGCGTCGACAGGTACAATGAGCAGTTCTTC. Its translation: CASSVDRYNEQFF.

The rearrangement joins TRBV6-5 to TRBJ1-2, with 9 bases aligning to TRBD1. The junction had 6 bases not matched to a gene; V was cut back by 6 bases and J by 7 bases. Germline V gene lookup returns CDR1 MNHEY and CDR2 SVGAGI. This CDR3 is 13 amino acids long. CDR3 amino acids: CASRLGQGTGYTF. DNA for the CDR3: TGTGCCAGCAGGTTGGGACAGGGTACTGGCTACACCTTC.

The count of this clone is one. The chain recombines TRBV14 with TRBJ1-2; D call uncertain. This CDR3 region has 12 residues. Trimming took 1 base from V and 8 from J, leaving 8 bases between them. Germline V gene data show CDR1 as SGHDN and CDR2 as FVKESK. This CDR3 reads CASSQGPGGYTF. In DNA form, the CDR3 reads TGTGCCAGCAGCCAAGGTCCGGGGGGCTACACCTTC.

The chain employs TRBV5-6 and TRBJ2-7; D unclear. Trimming took off 5 bases at V and 3 bases at J, with 18 bases between the two ends. This CDR3 has 15 amino acids. Germline loops: CDR1 SGHDT, CDR2 YYEEEE. The CDR3 is CASRSTLDSLYEQYF. The CDR3 DNA sequence: TGTGCCAGCAGATCAACCCTAGACTCACTCTACGAGCAGTACTTC.

The chain recombines TRBV2 with TRBJ2-3, with D unclear. The germline V gene has CDR1 SNHLY and CDR2 FYNNEI. The CDR3 runs 13 residues. Trimming pared 7 bases from V and 2 bases from J, leaving 10 bases between. The DNA for the CDR3 is TGTGCCAGCATTGGTACAGACACAGATACGCAGTATTTT. Encoded protein: CASIGTDTDTQYF.

The rearrangement links TRBV6-5 to TRBJ2-7; TRBD2 agrees at 7 bases. Germline V gives CDR1 MNHEY, CDR2 SVGAGI. This CDR3 spans 12 amino acids. With 5 bases clipped from V and 6 bases from J, the junction kept 4 bases outside the gene matches. The CDR3 sequence: CASSMTSLEQYF. The CDR3 nucleotides are TGTGCCAGCAGTATGACTAGCCTCGAGCAGTACTTC.

This clone was counted once. The CDR3 DNA is TGTGCCAGCTCACCAGCGGGACCTAGAAACACTGAAGCTTTCTTT. Its protein product is CASSPAGPRNTEAFF. The chain is built from TRBV18 and TRBJ1-1; D possibly corresponds to TRBD1 (5 bases). V was cut by 2 bases and J by 2 bases, with 12 bases left in between. The CDR3 totals 15 residues. In germline, CDR1 is KGHSH, CDR2 LQKENI.

The chain has TRBV9 and TRBJ2-2; weak D call: TRBD1 (5 bases). Trimming removed 3 bases from V and 7 bases from J, with 22 bases in between. CDR1 is SGDLS and CDR2 is YYNGEE in the germline V gene. The CDR3 is 17 residues long. CDR3: CASSASLGKGRVGELFF. The DNA for the CDR3 is TGTGCCAGCAGCGCCAGTCTAGGGAAGGGGCGAGTCGGGGAGCTGTTTTTT.

The rearrangement uses TRBV28 and TRBJ2-5; 8 bases are a match to TRBD1. This CDR3 spans 16 amino acids. Germline CDR1 reads MDHEN; CDR2 reads SYDVKM. V gave up 1 base and J gave up 0 bases; unmatched junction bases: 4. CDR3 sequence: CASSLSRDRYQETQYF. The CDR3 coding sequence is TGTGCCAGCAGTTTATCCCGGGACAGGTACCAAGAGACCCAGTACTTC.

The gene calls are TRBV5-6 and TRBJ2-3; 7 nucleotides agree with TRBD2. This CDR3 is built from 15 residues. V lost 3 bases to trimming and J lost 0 bases; unmatched junction nucleotides: 4. In germline, CDR1 is SGHDT, CDR2 YYEEEE. The CDR3 DNA follows: TGTGCCAGCAGCTCCACTAGCGAAAGCACAGATACGCAGTATTTT. Translating gives CASSSTSESTDTQYF.

The gene calls are TRBV24-1 and TRBJ2-3; maybe TRBD2 (5 bases). The V gene lost 6 bases and the J gene lost 3 bases, with 9 bases spanning the gap. There are 13 residues in the CDR3. Germline CDR1 KGHDR, CDR2 SFDVKD. Written as DNA, the CDR3 is TGTGCCACCAGTTTCGAGGGAACAGATACGCAGTATTTT. Protein: CATSFEGTDTQYF.

The chain carries TRBV5-1 and TRBJ1-4; 9 bases map to TRBD1. Germline V CDR1 and CDR2: SGHRS, YFSETQ. V trimming: 2 bases; J trimming: 3 bases; junction bases outside the gene matches: 8. This CDR3 is built from 17 residues. The CDR3 spells CASSLTGTGWANEKLFF. The CDR3 DNA sequence: TGCGCCAGCAGCTTAACCGGGACAGGGTGGGCTAATGAAAAACTGTTTTTT.

The chain employs TRBV28 and TRBJ1-2; D not resolved. Deletions cut 6 bases from V and 4 bases from J, with 18 bases between. The CDR3 covers 15 residues. CDR1 and CDR2 from the germline V gene are MDHEN and SYDVKM. CDR3 nucleotides: TGTGCCAGCAGGCGGCCCACGGGTTCGGCCTATGGCTACACCTTC. Its protein product is CASRRPTGSAYGYTF.

The chain uses TRBV5-4 and TRBJ1-1; weak D call: TRBD1 (5 bases). The germline V and J ends were trimmed by 1 base and 6 bases, with 10 bases remaining between them. CDR1 and CDR2 from the germline V gene are SGHNT and YYREEE (reference sequence). The CDR3 has 13 residues. The chain's CDR3 is CASSLQGGAEAFF. The CDR3 region has the DNA TGTGCCAGCAGCTTGCAGGGAGGGGCTGAAGCTTTCTTT.

The chain has TRBV6-5 and TRBJ2-5, with TRBD2 identical over 7 bases. Germline lookup yields CDR1 MNHEY and CDR2 SVGAGI. This CDR3 spans 11 amino acids. V gave up 5 bases and J gave up 12 bases; unmatched junction bases: 6. CDR3 bases: TGTGCCAGCAGTCAGGGAGGGGAAAAGTACTTC. It codes for CASSQGGEKYF.